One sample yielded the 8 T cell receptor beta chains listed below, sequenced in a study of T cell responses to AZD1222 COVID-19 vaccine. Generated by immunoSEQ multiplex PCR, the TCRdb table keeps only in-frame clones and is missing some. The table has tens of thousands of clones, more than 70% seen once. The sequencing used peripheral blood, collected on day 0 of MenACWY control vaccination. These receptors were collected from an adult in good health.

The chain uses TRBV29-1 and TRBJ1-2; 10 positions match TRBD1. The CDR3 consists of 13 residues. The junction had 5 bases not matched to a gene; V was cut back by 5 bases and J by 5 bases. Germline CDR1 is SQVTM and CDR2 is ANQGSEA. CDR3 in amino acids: CSVRQGAEYGYTF. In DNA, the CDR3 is TGCAGCGTTCGACAGGGGGCGGAGTATGGCTACACCTTC.

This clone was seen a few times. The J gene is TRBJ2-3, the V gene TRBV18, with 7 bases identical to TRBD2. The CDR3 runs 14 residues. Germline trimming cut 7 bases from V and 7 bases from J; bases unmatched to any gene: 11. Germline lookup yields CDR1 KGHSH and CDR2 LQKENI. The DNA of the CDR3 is TGTGCCAGCTTAAAGGGCGGGAGTGATCATACGCAGTATTTT. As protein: CASLKGGSDHTQYF.

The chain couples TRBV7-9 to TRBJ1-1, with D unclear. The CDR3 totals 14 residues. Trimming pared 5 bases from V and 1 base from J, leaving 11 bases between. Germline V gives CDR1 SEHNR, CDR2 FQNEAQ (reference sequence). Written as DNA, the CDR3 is TGTGCCAGCAGCCCCTGGGCTCCGAACACTGAAGCTTTCTTT. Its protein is CASSPWAPNTEAFF. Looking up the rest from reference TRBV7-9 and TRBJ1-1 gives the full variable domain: DTGVSQNPRHKITKRGQNVTFRCDPISEHNRLYWYRQTLGQGPEFLTYFQNEAQLEKSRLLSDRFSAERPKGSFSTLEIQRTEQGDSAMYLCASSPWAPNTEAFFGQGTRLTVV.

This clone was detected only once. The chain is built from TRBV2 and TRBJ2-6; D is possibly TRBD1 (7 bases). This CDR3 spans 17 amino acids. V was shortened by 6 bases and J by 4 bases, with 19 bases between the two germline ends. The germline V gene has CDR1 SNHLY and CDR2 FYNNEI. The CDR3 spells CASRLQGGAGGANVLTF. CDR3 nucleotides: TGTGCCAGCAGGCTCCAAGGGGGCGCGGGAGGGGCCAACGTCCTGACTTTC.

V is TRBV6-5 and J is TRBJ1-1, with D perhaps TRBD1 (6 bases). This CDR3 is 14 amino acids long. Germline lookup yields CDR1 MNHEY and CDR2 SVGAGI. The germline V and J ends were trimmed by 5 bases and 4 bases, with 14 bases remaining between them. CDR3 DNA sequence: TGTGCCAGCAGTCTTCGACAGGACCCCACTGAAGCTTTCTTT. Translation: CASSLRQDPTEAFF.

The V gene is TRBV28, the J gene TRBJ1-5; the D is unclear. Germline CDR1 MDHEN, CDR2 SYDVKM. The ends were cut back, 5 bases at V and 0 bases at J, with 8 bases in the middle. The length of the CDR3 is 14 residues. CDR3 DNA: TGTGCCAGCAGTCAGCCTCATAGCAATCAGCCCCAGCATTTT. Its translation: CASSQPHSNQPQHF.

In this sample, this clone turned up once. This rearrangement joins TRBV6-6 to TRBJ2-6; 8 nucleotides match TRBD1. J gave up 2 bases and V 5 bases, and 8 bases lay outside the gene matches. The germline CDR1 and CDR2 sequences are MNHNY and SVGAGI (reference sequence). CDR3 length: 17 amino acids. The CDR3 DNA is TGTGCCAGCAGTCCGCCGACAGGGGCCGCTGGGGCCAACGTCCTGACTTTC. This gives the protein CASSPPTGAAGANVLTF.

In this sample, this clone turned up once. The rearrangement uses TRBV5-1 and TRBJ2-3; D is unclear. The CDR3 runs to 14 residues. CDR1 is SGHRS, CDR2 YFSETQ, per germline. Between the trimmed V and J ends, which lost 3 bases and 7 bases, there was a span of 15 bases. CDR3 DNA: TGCGCCAGCAGCTCCGGCCACTCACAGAATACGCAGTATTTT. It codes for CASSSGHSQNTQYF.